This TCR beta chain was recorded in a study of CD8 T cells in ankylosing spondylitis. TCRdb called the 5' RACE reads again in MiXCR, with one record for every CDR3 protein. Here the sample spans 200,000 to 250,000 distinct CDR3 sequences, under 8.5% being singletons. The V gene's germline CDR1 is MNHEY and CDR2 SVGAGI. V shed 3 bases and J 2 bases; nucleotides not matched to a gene: 4. The CDR3 loop spans 15 amino acids. This clonotype has a count of ten or more. The chain joins TRBV6-5 to TRBJ2-7; 10 bases fit TRBD1. Input material: blood, either unsorted or a sorted T cell fraction (not recorded which). The origin of this receptor is a female donor with ankylosing spondylitis or in good health (not recorded which). CDR3 nucleotides: TGTGCCAGCAGTTATGGGACAGGGGACCCCTACGAGCAGTACTTC. Amino acids: CASSYGTGDPYEQYF.